Given below is one T cell receptor beta chain in context. No antigen is known for it. Uncontrolled infection, other autoimmune disease, pregnancy or lactation barred patients from enrollment. Each diagnosis drew on symptoms, thyroxine, TRAb, thyroid ultrasound and orbital computed tomography findings. The V gene lost 6 bases and the J gene lost 4 bases, with 13 bases spanning the gap. This CDR3 spans 14 amino acids. Germline V gene sequence: CDR1 SGDLS, CDR2 YYNGEE. This entry comes from a study of T cells in Graves' hyperthyroidism and ophthalmopathy. Study-wide results and limits: Most thyroid-expanded clonotypes above 0.001 were also found in blood. Ophthalmopathy onset followed model prediction by a median roughly six months.

From RNA transcripts, TCR beta CDR3 regions were amplified. The primer set for the first-round RT-PCR of the TCR CDR3 was HTBI. TCRdb analysed the multiplex PCR reads with MiXCR anew, one entry per CDR3 protein. The sample shows about 640,000 distinct CDR3 sequences, roughly 45% of them seen only once. The sequence came from an adult man with Graves' disease, either hyperthyroidism or ophthalmopathy (not recorded which). The chain employs TRBV9 and TRBJ2-2; possibly TRBD1 for D (6 bases). The sequencing sample was made of peripheral blood or thyroid tissue (not recorded which). The chain's CDR3 is CASNGQMATGELFF. In DNA, the CDR3 is TGTGCCAGCAATGGACAGATGGCCACCGGGGAGCTGTTTTTT.